Here is one T cell receptor (beta chain) with its context. This sample was included in a study of blood T cell repertoires in COVID-19. The wider study: There were acute and convalescent COVID-19 samples, and they came from the United States, Italy and Spain.

The CDR3 has 15 residues. Trimming left V 5 bases short and J 0 bases short, with 11 bases between. Germline V gene data show CDR1 as MNHEY and CDR2 as SMNVEV (reference sequence). Original data processing: Reference gene primer amplification gave estimated nucleated cell counts. Data came from immunoSEQ multiplex PCR; TCRdb stores just in-frame clones and leaves some out. The V and J calls and clone size are taken from that table; D and trimming were inferred from the DNA. This table holds about 240,000 clones, roughly 80% found once. The sample comprised peripheral blood. This clonotype originated in a woman older than 75 with acute or convalescent COVID-19. The V call is TRBV27, the J call TRBJ1-5; a possible D gene is TRBD1 (5 bases). The CDR3 DNA sequence: TGTGCCAGCAGTCCAGGGTCATATAGCAATCAGCCCCAGCATTTT. Encoded protein: CASSPGSYSNQPQHF.